This TCR beta chain was found in a study of blood T cell repertoires in COVID-19 (dated by TCRdb to 2019 to 2021). Concerning the study at large: Samples from collaborators originated in the United States, Italy and Spain and spanned both the acute and convalescent phases of COVID-19. The material from the prospective study consisted of cDNA or gDNA derived from T cells, B-cell-depleted T cells, or PBMCs. HLA class I and class II types, where available, came from metadata supplied by the sample provider rather than from assay-based typing. Nearly every sample came with metadata listing a de-identified subject ID, COVID-19 status, age in years and sex. The samples were drawn from two sources: the first 160 participants of the ongoing ImmuneRACE study, and approximately 1,300 subjects contributed by 6 global collaborators. Deeply sampled blood TCRbeta repertoires from subjects exposed to, actively infected with, or recovered from COVID-19 were included in the dataset. The repertoires were made available in a free public database intended to serve as a resource for research on the immune response to SARS-CoV-2. Overall study results and their limits: Clinical and demographic metadata were provided uncurated, with the amount varying by source and participant.

The CDR3 runs 15 amino acids, cysteine and phenylalanine included. Only the CDR3 region is kept as DNA, spanning 45 bases read in frame from base 1. For this chain, trimming is 0 bases at the V end and 4 bases at the J end, and the number of junction bases without a gene match is 2. From the germline V gene, CDR1 is SGHRS and CDR2 is YFSETQ. About this clone: Which antigen it targets is not known. No much larger clone exists at a distance of one base, and base qualities are not known.

Another Seattle source contributed samples from volunteer blood donors who had recovered from COVID-19. The collaborating institutions used their own protocols to collect whole blood in K2EDTA tubes. For TCRbeta analysis, collaborator samples were shipped as frozen whole blood, as isolated PBMCs, or as DNA extracted from either sample type. The immunoSEQ Assay, a bias-controlled multiplex PCR, was used to amplify TCRbeta CDR3 regions from genomic DNA. As for how the authors treated the data: The number of nucleated cells in each sample was estimated from the amplification of reference gene primers within the assay. Sequence reads were collapsed and filtered to measure the absolute abundance of every unique TCRbeta CDR3 rearrangement. For each sample, productive Simpson clonality was calculated as the square root of Simpson's diversity index across productive rearrangements. TCRdb took this table from immuneACCESS and kept in-frame rearrangements with V and J called. Such tables lack part of the clones; where checked against another copy, unresolved V genes explain under half of the gap, and the rest is unexplained. That table is the source of V, J and clone size, and D and trimming were worked out from the DNA. A total of a few hundred thousand clones appear in this sample, roughly 90% of them only once. Of the sample, approximately 3.8% falls within the top ten clones.

The origin of this receptor is a man aged 55-75 years who had recovered from COVID-19. Recombination joined TRBV5-1 with TRBJ2-1; the central 9 bases match TRBD2. Specimen: peripheral blood. The CDR3 amino acid sequence is: CASSLAAGGYNEQFF. In nucleotides, the sequence is TGCGCCAGCAGCTTGGCGGCGGGGGGGTACAATGAGCAGTTCTTC.